This T cell receptor beta chain was retrieved from a study of T cell responses to AZD1222 COVID-19 vaccine. Study-wide context: Second doses at about 4 or about 12 weeks were pooled.

TCRdb's copy holds only in-frame clones and misses some; the assay was immunoSEQ multiplex PCR. In the table there are 110,000 to 150,000 clones, around 88% of which are singletons. In germline, CDR1 is MDHEN, CDR2 SYDVKM. The CDR3 length is 12 residues. Trimming pared 7 bases from V and 0 bases from J, leaving 6 bases between. The sample in question was peripheral blood, obtained on day 0 of AZD1222 vaccination. The TCR sequence derives from an adult in good health. The V and J genes are TRBV28 and TRBJ1-1; no reliable D call. The CDR3 spells CASTGLNTEAFF. CDR3 DNA: TGTGCCAGCACGGGTCTGAACACTGAAGCTTTCTTT.